This is a list of T cell receptor beta chains from one sample in a study of cytomegalovirus exposure and HLA in healthy donors. Sequenced by immunoSEQ multiplex PCR; TCRdb stores in-frame clones only, minus some. The table has about 78,000 clones, 55% to 85% seen once. The sequenced sample was PBMCs. The origin of the receptors is a woman aged 40 to 50 in good health and CMV-seropositive. The CDR3 runs from the conserved cysteine through the conserved F or W. Each record gives: J gene, clone size, D gene, V gene, CDR3 protein, CDR3 DNA. D genes are given only for firm matches. Clone size is shown for a subset of rows, as once, few, many or a class of expanded clone.

J: TRBJ2-3
size: -
D: -
V: TRBV7-9
CDR3: CASSTTATARDTQYF
DNA: TGTGCCAGCAGCACTACCGCTACGGCCCGGGATACGCAGTATTTT

J: TRBJ2-5
size: -
D: TRBD1
V: TRBV9
CDR3: CASSLTGGQETQYF
DNA: TGTGCCAGCAGCTTGACAGGGGGCCAAGAGACCCAGTACTTC

J: TRBJ2-1
size: -
D: -
V: TRBV12-5
CDR3: CASGFGGYNEQFF
DNA: TGTGCTAGTGGTTTTGGGGGGTACAATGAGCAGTTCTTC

J: TRBJ1-6
size: -
D: TRBD1
V: TRBV7-9
CDR3: CASSSMDRGLNSPLHF
DNA: TGTGCCAGCAGCTCCATGGACAGGGGACTTAATTCACCCCTCCACTTT

J: TRBJ2-7
size: -
D: -
V: TRBV5-6
CDR3: CASSRPTRGTEKSYEQYF
DNA: TGTGCCAGCAGCCGACCGACCCGGGGAACAGAGAAATCCTACGAGCAGTACTTC

J: TRBJ2-3
size: -
D: -
V: TRBV21-1
CDR3: CASTLGGYTDTQYF
DNA: TGTGCCAGCACCCTAGGAGGATACACAGATACGCAGTATTTT

J: TRBJ1-3
size: once
D: -
V: TRBV13
CDR3: CASRSGENSGNTIYF
DNA: TGTGCCAGCAGATCCGGAGAGAACTCTGGAAACACCATATATTTT

J: TRBJ1-1
size: -
D: -
V: TRBV19
CDR3: CASPRGLGGTADTEAFF
DNA: TGTGCCAGCCCGAGAGGGCTCGGGGGAACGGCGGACACTGAAGCTTTCTTT

J: TRBJ2-7
size: -
D: TRBD1
V: TRBV6-6
CDR3: CASSDGTGGSYEQYF
DNA: TGTGCCAGCAGTGACGGGACAGGGGGCTCCTACGAGCAGTACTTC

J: TRBJ1-2
size: -
D: TRBD1
V: TRBV27
CDR3: CASRLTGSDGYTF
DNA: TGTGCCAGCAGATTGACAGGGTCTGATGGCTACACCTTC

J: TRBJ2-6
size: once
D: -
V: TRBV2
CDR3: CASSPTGESGANVLTF
DNA: TGTGCCAGCAGTCCAACGGGAGAATCTGGGGCCAACGTCCTGACTTTC

J: TRBJ1-2
size: few
D: TRBD1
V: TRBV19
CDR3: CASSLQTGGYGYTF
DNA: TGTGCCAGTAGTCTACAGACAGGGGGCTATGGCTACACCTTC

J: TRBJ2-3
size: few
D: TRBD2
V: TRBV18
CDR3: CASSPQGSGGRDTQYF
DNA: TGTGCCAGCTCACCCCAGGGAAGCGGGGGGCGAGATACGCAGTATTTT

J: TRBJ2-7
size: -
D: TRBD1
V: TRBV29-1
CDR3: CSARGGTGSYEQYF
DNA: TGCAGCGCCCGTGGGGGGACAGGGTCCTACGAGCAGTACTTC

J: TRBJ1-4
size: -
D: -
V: TRBV28
CDR3: CASSLPFYKRGPNEKLFF
DNA: TGTGCCAGCAGTTTACCCTTTTATAAAAGGGGCCCGAATGAAAAACTGTTTTTT

J: TRBJ2-5
size: -
D: TRBD2
V: TRBV7-7
CDR3: CASSLGLAGGQETQYF
DNA: TGTGCTAGCAGCTTAGGGTTAGCGGGGGGTCAAGAGACCCAGTACTTC